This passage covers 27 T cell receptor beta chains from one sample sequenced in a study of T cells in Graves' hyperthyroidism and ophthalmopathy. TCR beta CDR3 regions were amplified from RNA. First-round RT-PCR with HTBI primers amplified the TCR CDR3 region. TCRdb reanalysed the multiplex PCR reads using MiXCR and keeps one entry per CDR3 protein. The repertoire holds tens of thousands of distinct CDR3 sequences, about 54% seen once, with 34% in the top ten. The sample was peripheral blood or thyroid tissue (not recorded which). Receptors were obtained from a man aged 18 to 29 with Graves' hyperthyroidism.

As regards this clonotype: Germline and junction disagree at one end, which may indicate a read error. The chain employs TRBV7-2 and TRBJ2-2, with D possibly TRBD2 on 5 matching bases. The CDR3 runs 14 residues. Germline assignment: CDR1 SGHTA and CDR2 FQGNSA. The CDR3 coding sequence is TGTGCCAGCAGCTCTTCCTATAACACCGGGGAACTGCTTTTT. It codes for CASSSSYNTGELLF.

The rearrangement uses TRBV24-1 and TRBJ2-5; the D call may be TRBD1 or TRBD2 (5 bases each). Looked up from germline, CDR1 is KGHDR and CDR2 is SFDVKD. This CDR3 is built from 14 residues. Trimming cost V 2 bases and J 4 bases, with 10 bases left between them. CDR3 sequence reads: CATSDSQGVETQYF. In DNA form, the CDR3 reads TGTGCCACCAGTGATTCCCAGGGAGTAGAGACCCAGTACTTC.

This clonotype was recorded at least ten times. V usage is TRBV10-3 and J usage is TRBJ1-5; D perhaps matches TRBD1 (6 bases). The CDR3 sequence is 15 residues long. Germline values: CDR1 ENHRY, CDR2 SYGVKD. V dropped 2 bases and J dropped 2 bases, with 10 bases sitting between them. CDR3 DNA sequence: TGTGCCATCAGTGAGGGGGGCCGGGGCAATCAGCCCCAGCATTTT. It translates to CAISEGGRGNQPQHF.

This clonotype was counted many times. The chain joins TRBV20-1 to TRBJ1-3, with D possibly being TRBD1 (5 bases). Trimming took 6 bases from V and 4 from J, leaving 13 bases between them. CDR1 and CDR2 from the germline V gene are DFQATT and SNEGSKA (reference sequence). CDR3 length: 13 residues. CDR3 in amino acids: CSATRDVGNTIYF. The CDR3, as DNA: TGCAGTGCCACCCGGGACGTCGGAAACACCATATATTTT.

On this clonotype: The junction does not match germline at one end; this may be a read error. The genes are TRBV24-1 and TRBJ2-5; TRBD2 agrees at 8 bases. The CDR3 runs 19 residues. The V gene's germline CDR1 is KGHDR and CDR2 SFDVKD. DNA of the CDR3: TGTGCCAGCAGTCCCAGCTTACCGGGACTAGGAAAGGTTCAAGAGACCCAGTACTTC. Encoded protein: CASSPSLPGLGKVQETQYF.

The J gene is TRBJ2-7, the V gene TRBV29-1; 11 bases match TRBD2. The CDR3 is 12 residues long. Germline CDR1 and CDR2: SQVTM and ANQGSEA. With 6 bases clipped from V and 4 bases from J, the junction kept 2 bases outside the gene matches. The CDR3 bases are TGCAGCGTCGGGACTAGCGGATACGAGCAGTACTTC. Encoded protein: CSVGTSGYEQYF.

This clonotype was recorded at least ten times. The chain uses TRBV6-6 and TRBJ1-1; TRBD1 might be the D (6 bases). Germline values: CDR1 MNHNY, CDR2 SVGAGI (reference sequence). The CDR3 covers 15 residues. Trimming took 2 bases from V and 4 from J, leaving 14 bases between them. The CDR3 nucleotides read TGTGCCAGCAGTTACACCCCGGGGGCCGGCACTGAAGCTTTCTTT. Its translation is CASSYTPGAGTEAFF.

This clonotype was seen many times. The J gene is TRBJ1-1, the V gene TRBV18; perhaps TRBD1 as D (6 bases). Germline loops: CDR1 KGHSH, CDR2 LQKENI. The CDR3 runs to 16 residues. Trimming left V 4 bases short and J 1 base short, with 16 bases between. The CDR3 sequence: CASSQRGGGSNTEAFF. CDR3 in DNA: TGTGCCAGCTCACAAAGAGGTGGGGGCTCGAACACTGAAGCTTTCTTT.

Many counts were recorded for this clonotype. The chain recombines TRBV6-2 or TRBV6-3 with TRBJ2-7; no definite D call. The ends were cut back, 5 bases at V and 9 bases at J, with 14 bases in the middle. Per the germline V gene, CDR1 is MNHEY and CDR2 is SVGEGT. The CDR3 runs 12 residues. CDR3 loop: CASSLRIRGQYF. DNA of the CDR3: TGTGCCAGCAGTCTACGAATACGAGGGCAGTACTTC.

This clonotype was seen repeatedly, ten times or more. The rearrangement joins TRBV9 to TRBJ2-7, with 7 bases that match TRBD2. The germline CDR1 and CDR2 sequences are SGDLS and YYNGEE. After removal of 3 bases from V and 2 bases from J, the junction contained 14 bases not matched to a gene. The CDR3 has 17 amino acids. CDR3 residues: CASSGSPSGGRTYEQYF. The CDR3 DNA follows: TGTGCCAGCAGCGGTTCACCTTCGGGAGGCAGGACCTACGAGCAGTACTTC.

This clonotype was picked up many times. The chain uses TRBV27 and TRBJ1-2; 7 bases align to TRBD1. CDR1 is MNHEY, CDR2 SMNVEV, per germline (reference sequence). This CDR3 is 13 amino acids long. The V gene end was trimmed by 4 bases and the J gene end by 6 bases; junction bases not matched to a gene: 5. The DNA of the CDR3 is TGTGCCAGCAGTTGGCAGGGGGGGAATGGCTACACCTTC. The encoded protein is CASSWQGGNGYTF.

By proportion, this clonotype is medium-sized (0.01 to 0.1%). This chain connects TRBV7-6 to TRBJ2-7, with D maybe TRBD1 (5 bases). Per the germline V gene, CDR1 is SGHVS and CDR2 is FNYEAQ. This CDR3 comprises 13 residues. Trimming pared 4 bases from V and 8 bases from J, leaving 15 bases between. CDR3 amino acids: CASSSSQGSQQYF. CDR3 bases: TGTGCCAGCAGCTCCTCGCAGGGAAGTCAGCAGTACTTC.

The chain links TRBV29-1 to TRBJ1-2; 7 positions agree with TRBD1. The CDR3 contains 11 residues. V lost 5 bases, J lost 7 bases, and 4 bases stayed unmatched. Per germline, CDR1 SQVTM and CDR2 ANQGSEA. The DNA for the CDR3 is TGCAGCGTTCTCGACAGGGTTGGCTACACCTTC. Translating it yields CSVLDRVGYTF.

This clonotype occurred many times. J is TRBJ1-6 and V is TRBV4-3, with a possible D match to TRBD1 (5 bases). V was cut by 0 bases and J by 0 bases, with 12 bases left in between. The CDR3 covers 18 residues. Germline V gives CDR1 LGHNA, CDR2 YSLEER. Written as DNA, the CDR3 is TGCGCCAGCAGCCAAGAGGGGCGAACAAGCTCCTATAATTCACCCCTCCACTTT. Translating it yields CASSQEGRTSSYNSPLHF.

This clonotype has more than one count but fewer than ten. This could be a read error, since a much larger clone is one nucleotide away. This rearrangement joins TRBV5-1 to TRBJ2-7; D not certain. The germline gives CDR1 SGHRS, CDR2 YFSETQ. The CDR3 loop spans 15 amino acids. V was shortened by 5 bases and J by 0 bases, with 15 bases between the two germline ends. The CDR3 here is CASRLTTRSSYEQYF. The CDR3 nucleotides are TGCGCCAGCAGGCTGACGACAAGGAGCTCCTACGAGCAGTACTTC.

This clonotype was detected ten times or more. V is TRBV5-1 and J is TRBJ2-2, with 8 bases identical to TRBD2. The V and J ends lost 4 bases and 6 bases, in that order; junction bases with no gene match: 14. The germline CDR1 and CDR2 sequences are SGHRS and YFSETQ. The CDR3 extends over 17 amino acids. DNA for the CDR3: TGCGCCAGCAGCCAGACCCGCACGGGGGGGCAGTCCGGGGAGCTGTTTTTT. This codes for CASSQTRTGGQSGELFF.

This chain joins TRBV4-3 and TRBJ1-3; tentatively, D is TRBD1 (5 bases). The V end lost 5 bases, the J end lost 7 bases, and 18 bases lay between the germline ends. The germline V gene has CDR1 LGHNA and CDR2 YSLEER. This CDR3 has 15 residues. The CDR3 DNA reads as TGCGCCAGCAGCGACGGTCGACAGAGTAAGAACACCATATATTTT. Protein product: CASSDGRQSKNTIYF.

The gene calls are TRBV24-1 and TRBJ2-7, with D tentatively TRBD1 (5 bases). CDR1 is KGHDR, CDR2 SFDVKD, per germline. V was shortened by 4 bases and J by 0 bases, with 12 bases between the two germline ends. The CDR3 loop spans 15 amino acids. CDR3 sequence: CATSDHRTSSYEQYF. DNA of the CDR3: TGTGCCACCAGTGACCACAGGACCAGCTCCTACGAGCAGTACTTC.

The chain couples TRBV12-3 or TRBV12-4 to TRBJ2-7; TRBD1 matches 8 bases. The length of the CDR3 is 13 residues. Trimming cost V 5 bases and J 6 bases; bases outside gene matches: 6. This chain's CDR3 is CASSQPGTGEQYF. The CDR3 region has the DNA TGTGCCAGCAGTCAGCCCGGGACAGGCGAGCAGTACTTC.

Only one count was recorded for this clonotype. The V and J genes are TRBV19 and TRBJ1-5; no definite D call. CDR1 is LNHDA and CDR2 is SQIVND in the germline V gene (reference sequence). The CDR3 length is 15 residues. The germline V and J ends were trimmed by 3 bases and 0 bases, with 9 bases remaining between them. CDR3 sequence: CASSMRVSSNQPQHF. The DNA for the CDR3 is TGTGCCAGTAGTATGAGGGTTAGTAGCAATCAGCCCCAGCATTTT.

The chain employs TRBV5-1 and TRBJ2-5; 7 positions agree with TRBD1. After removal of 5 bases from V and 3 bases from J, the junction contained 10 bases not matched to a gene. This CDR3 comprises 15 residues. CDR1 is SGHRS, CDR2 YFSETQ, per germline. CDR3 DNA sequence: TGCGCCAGCAGTTTAGACCGGGACAGAGAAGAGACCCAGTACTTC. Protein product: CASSLDRDREETQYF.

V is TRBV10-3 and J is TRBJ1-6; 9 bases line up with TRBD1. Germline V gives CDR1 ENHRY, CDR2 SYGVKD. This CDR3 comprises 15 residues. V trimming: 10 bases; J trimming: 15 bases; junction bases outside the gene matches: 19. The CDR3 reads CASSSGTGMSTLLHF. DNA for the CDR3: TGTGCCAGCAGCTCCGGGACAGGGATGAGTACACTCCTCCACTTT.

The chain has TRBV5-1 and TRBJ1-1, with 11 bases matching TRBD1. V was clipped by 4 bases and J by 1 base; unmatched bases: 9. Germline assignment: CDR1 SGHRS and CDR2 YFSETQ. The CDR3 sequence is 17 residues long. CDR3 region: CASSPGQGAIENTEAFF. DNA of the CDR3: TGCGCCAGCAGCCCAGGACAGGGGGCAATTGAGAACACTGAAGCTTTCTTT.

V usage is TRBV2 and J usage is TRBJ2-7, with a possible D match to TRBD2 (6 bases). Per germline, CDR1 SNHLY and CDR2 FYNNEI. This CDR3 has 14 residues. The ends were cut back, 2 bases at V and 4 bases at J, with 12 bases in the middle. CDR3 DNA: TGTGCCAGCAGTGAAACGGGACTCGGGTACGAGCAGTACTTC. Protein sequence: CASSETGLGYEQYF. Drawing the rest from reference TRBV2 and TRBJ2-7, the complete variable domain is EPEVTQTPSHQVTQMGQEVILRCVPISNHLYFYWYRQILGQKVEFLVSFYNNEISEKSEIFDDQFSVERPDGSNFTLKIRSTKLEDSAMYFCASSETGLGYEQYFGPGTRLTVT.

The DNA for the CDR3 is TGTGCCAGCAGTGAAACGGGGACTGGAAACACCATATATTTT. This codes for CASSETGTGNTIYF. The chain has TRBV25-1 and TRBJ1-3; D is undetermined. The CDR3 has 14 residues. Germline V lookup: CDR1 MGHDK, CDR2 SYGVNS. V was trimmed by 2 bases and J by 2 bases, leaving 7 bases between them.

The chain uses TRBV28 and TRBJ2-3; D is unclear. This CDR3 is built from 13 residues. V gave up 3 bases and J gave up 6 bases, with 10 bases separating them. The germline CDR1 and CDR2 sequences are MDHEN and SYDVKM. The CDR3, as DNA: TGTGCCAGCAGTTTCCTTCCGAGGGATACGCAGTATTTT. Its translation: CASSFLPRDTQYF.

The CDR3 is CASSTTGTDSNYGYTF. The CDR3, as DNA: TGCGCCAGCAGCACCACCGGGACGGATTCTAACTATGGCTACACCTTC. J is TRBJ1-2 and V is TRBV5-1; possibly TRBD1 for D (5 bases). The CDR3 is made up of 16 amino acids. Deletions cut 4 bases from V and 0 bases from J, with 16 bases between. Germline CDR1 SGHRS, CDR2 YFSETQ.